A single sample is the source of the 3 T cell receptor beta chains below, sequenced in a study of T cell repertoires in cytomegalovirus infection. TCRdb called the reads again in MiXCR, with one record for every CDR3 protein. Of roughly 720,000 distinct CDR3 sequences in the sample, less than 40% were seen once. The sample comprised PBMCs. These receptors were taken from a human donor in good health (CMV status not recorded). Some clones in this sample may be carry-over from other donors' samples.

The V gene is TRBV9, the J gene TRBJ2-3; 11 bases map to TRBD2. J lost 4 bases, V lost 4 bases, and 11 bases had no gene match. Germline V gene sequence: CDR1 SGDLS, CDR2 YYNGEE. The CDR3 covers 17 residues. CDR3 in amino acids: CASSPLHGLAGADTQYF. In nucleotides, the CDR3 is TGTGCCAGCAGCCCCCTTCATGGACTAGCGGGCGCAGATACGCAGTATTTT.

This chain joins TRBV29-1 and TRBJ2-7; a possible D gene is TRBD2 (6 bases). This CDR3 is 13 amino acids long. Trimming removed 6 bases from V and 1 base from J, with 13 bases in between. From germline, CDR1 is SQVTM and CDR2 ANQGSEA. This CDR3 reads CSVEGPNSYEQYF. CDR3 coding DNA: TGCAGCGTGGAGGGGCCGAATTCCTACGAGCAGTACTTC.

V and J are TRBV24-1 and TRBJ2-1; TRBD2 matches at 11 bases. Germline CDR1 is KGHDR and CDR2 is SFDVKD. Unmatched junction bases numbered 14, after V lost 0 bases and J lost 8 bases. The CDR3 is made up of 19 amino acids. CDR3 sequence (DNA): TGTGCCACCAGTGATTTGCAACCTCGCTTAGCGGGGGGGCTCTATGAGCAGTTCTTC. Its protein is CATSDLQPRLAGGLYEQFF.